Listed here is a single T cell receptor (beta chain). This entry belongs to a study of blood T cell repertoires in COVID-19. About the research overall: Material from acute and convalescent COVID-19 was sourced from the United States, Italy and Spain.

Clones were read by immunoSEQ multiplex PCR, and TCRdb kept only the in-frame ones, dropping some. In the table there are tens of thousands of clones, 85% to 95% of which are singletons. With V trimmed by 4 bases and J by 5 bases, 7 bases remained unmatched. CDR1 SGDLS and CDR2 YYNGEE come from the germline V gene. The CDR3 covers 14 residues. What was sequenced was peripheral blood. The sequence came from a human donor with active COVID-19. The donor label of this sample is uncertain. The chain couples TRBV9 to TRBJ2-3; 7 bases are a match to TRBD2. CDR3 sequence: CASSPNPGGDTQYF. DNA of the CDR3: TGTGCCAGCAGCCCAAACCCGGGGGGAGATACGCAGTATTTT. The whole variable domain, filled in from reference TRBV9 and TRBJ2-3, reads DSGVTQTPKHLITATGQRVTLRCSPRSGDLSVYWYQQSLDQGLQFLIQYYNGEERAKGNILERFSAQQFPDLHSELNLSSLELGDSALYFCASSPNPGGDTQYFGPGTRLTVL.